These 28 T cell receptor beta chains came from one sample sequenced in a study of T cell responses to AZD1222 COVID-19 vaccine. Sequencing used immunoSEQ multiplex PCR; TCRdb keeps in-frame clones, though not all of them. The data hold 100,000 to 150,000 clones, with about 93% observed a single time. The material sequenced was peripheral blood, taken 28 days after the second AZD1222 dose. These receptors were obtained from an adult who received the AZD1222 COVID-19 vaccine.

The chain has TRBV30 and TRBJ2-3; a possible D gene is TRBD2 (5 bases). The germline V and J ends were trimmed by 5 bases and 4 bases, with 13 bases remaining between them. The germline CDR1 and CDR2 sequences are GTSNPN and SVGIG (reference sequence). CDR3 length equals 13 residues. CDR3 nucleotide sequence: TGTGCCTGGGGGATGAAGAGGGCAGATACGCAGTATTTT. Translating it yields CAWGMKRADTQYF.

The V gene is TRBV7-2, the J gene TRBJ2-2, with 8 nucleotides matching TRBD2. CDR1 is SGHTA and CDR2 is FQGNSA in the germline V gene. The CDR3 totals 14 residues. V trimming: 4 bases; J trimming: 5 bases; junction bases outside the gene matches: 3. The CDR3 DNA sequence: TGTGCCAGCAGCTCGGGACTAGAGACCGGGGAGCTGTTTTTT. Its protein product is CASSSGLETGELFF.

This chain links TRBV18 with TRBJ1-3; D call uncertain. V was pared by 2 bases and J by 0 bases, with 11 bases between. Germline V CDR1 and CDR2: KGHSH, LQKENI. CDR3 length equals 16 residues. CDR3 sequence (DNA): TGTGCCAGCTCACCATCAACGGGAGGCTCTGGAAACACCATATATTTT. This translates into CASSPSTGGSGNTIYF.

V and J are TRBV7-3 and TRBJ2-1, with 7 bases aligning to TRBD1. CDR1 SGHTA and CDR2 FQGTGA come from the germline V gene. After removal of 0 bases from V and 1 base from J, the junction contained 3 bases not matched to a gene. The CDR3 is 16 residues long. The CDR3 coding sequence is TGTGCCAGCAGCTTAACCCCACAGGGGTCCTACAATGAGCAGTTCTTC. This encodes CASSLTPQGSYNEQFF.

The chain recombines TRBV2 with TRBJ1-3; unclear D gene. Germline CDR1 and CDR2: SNHLY and FYNNEI. The CDR3 has 15 residues. V shed 10 bases and J shed 0 bases, with 16 bases lying between them. DNA of the CDR3: TGTGCCACCCAGTACGAATCAAGCTCTGGAAACACCATATATTTT. Its protein is CATQYESSSGNTIYF.

The chain couples TRBV7-8 to TRBJ2-1, with 7 bases identical to TRBD2. This CDR3 is built from 16 residues. Per germline, CDR1 SGHVS and CDR2 FQNEAQ. Trimming cost V 5 bases and J 0 bases; bases outside gene matches: 7. CDR3 coding DNA: TGTGCCAGCAGCAGTAGCGGGTTGAGCTCCTACAATGAGCAGTTCTTC. As protein: CASSSSGLSSYNEQFF.

The V gene is TRBV10-3, the J gene TRBJ2-7; a weak D match, TRBD2 (6 bases). The CDR3 runs 15 residues. With 3 bases removed from V and 5 bases from J, the gap between germline ends came to 17 bases. Germline V gene sequence: CDR1 ENHRY, CDR2 SYGVKD. DNA of the CDR3: TGTGCCATCAGTGATCTGGGGGGAGGCAGGAACGAGCAGTACTTC. This sequence encodes CAISDLGGGRNEQYF.

The V call is TRBV5-6, the J call TRBJ1-4; TRBD1 agrees at 7 bases. The CDR3 is 16 amino acids. V dropped 2 bases and J dropped 4; count of bases not matched to a gene: 8. The germline V gene encodes CDR1 SGHDT and CDR2 YYEEEE. CDR3 nucleotide sequence: TGTGCCAGCAGCTTCCTGGGGGACAGTAATAATGAAAAACTGTTTTTT. Amino acid sequence: CASSFLGDSNNEKLFF.

This clone was picked up a small number of times. The chain combines TRBV6-2 or TRBV6-3 with TRBJ1-5, with no clear D. Between the trimmed V and J ends, which lost 1 base and 3 bases, there was a span of 7 bases. Germline values: CDR1 MNHEY, CDR2 SVGEGT. The CDR3 runs 14 residues. The DNA for the CDR3 is TGTGCCAGCAGTTACTGGGGTCCCAATCAGCCCCAGCATTTT. It codes for CASSYWGPNQPQHF.

V gene TRBV29-1 combines with J gene TRBJ1-1, with 8 positions matching TRBD1. In germline, CDR1 is SQVTM, CDR2 ANQGSEA. The CDR3 runs to 15 residues. V dropped 7 bases and J dropped 4; count of bases not matched to a gene: 14. The CDR3 spells CSGGRQGAFSTEAFF. CDR3 DNA sequence: TGCAGCGGAGGGCGGCAGGGGGCTTTTTCCACTGAAGCTTTCTTT.

This clone appeared a single time. This sequence joins TRBV11-3 and TRBJ1-2; D unresolved. CDR3 length equals 14 residues. The V end lost 2 bases, the J end lost 4 bases, and 11 bases lay between the germline ends. Per the germline V gene, CDR1 is SGHNT and CDR2 is YENEEA. CDR3 loop: CASSLSSDFYGYTF. The CDR3, as DNA: TGTGCCAGCAGCTTATCGTCGGACTTCTATGGCTACACCTTC.

V and J are TRBV4-1 and TRBJ2-2, with 15 bases that match TRBD2. V trimming: 0 bases; J trimming: 3 bases; junction bases outside the gene matches: 8. Germline V gene data show CDR1 as MGHRA and CDR2 as YSYEKL. The CDR3 extends over 20 amino acids. The CDR3 reads CASSQDRGLAGGSHTGELFF. CDR3 nucleotide sequence: TGCGCCAGCAGCCAAGATAGGGGACTAGCGGGGGGCTCCCACACCGGGGAGCTGTTTTTT.

This clone was found once. The CDR3 loop reads CASRRDAVTGELFF. The CDR3, as DNA: TGTGCCAGCAGGCGGGACGCAGTCACCGGGGAGCTGTTTTTT. This rearrangement joins TRBV6-5 to TRBJ2-2; D perhaps matches TRBD2 (6 bases). Trimming stripped 6 bases from V and 4 bases from J, with 12 bases between. From germline, CDR1 is MNHEY and CDR2 SVGAGI. The CDR3 is made up of 14 amino acids.

The rearrangement uses TRBV10-3 and TRBJ2-7; D gene unclear. The CDR3 has 12 residues. Per the germline V gene, CDR1 is ENHRY and CDR2 is SYGVKD. Trimming left V 5 bases short and J 6 bases short, with 11 bases between. CDR3 nucleotides: TGTGCCATCAGTATATTAGACCGCGAGCAGTACTTC. It is translated as CAISILDREQYF.

The V call is TRBV5-4, the J call TRBJ2-7; possibly TRBD1 for D (5 bases). This CDR3 comprises 14 residues. The V and J ends lost 1 base and 7 bases respectively, with 15 bases between them. Germline-derived CDR1 and CDR2 are SGHNT and YYREEE (reference sequence). CDR3 nucleotides: TGTGCCAGCAGCTTGCAGGGCAGGGTTGAGGAGCAGTACTTC. Its protein is CASSLQGRVEEQYF. The variable domain in full, completed from reference TRBV5-4 and TRBJ2-7, reads ETGVTQSPTHLIKTRGQQVTLRCSSQSGHNTVSWYQQALGQGPQFIFQYYREEENGRGNFPPRFSGLQFPNYSSELNVNALELDDSALYLCASSLQGRVEEQYFGPGTRLTVT.

The chain joins TRBV27 to TRBJ1-5, with 9 bases identical to TRBD1. Germline V gene sequence: CDR1 MNHEY, CDR2 SMNVEV (reference sequence). This CDR3 has 16 amino acids. V shed 4 bases and J 3 bases; nucleotides not matched to a gene: 7. CDR3 DNA sequence: TGTGCCAGCAGTTCCTCACAGGGGGCCCTCAATCAGCCCCAGCATTTT. Amino acid sequence: CASSSSQGALNQPQHF.

V is TRBV3-1 (or the pseudogene TRBV3-2) and J is TRBJ2-3; D possibly corresponds to TRBD2 (5 bases). CDR3 length: 14 residues. Trimming pared 1 base from V and 0 bases from J, leaving 5 bases between. Germline V gene lookup returns CDR1 LGHDT and CDR2 YNNKEL (reference sequence). DNA of the CDR3: TGTGCCAGCAGCCAAGGGACTAGCACAGATACGCAGTATTTT. Protein: CASSQGTSTDTQYF.

The CDR3 loop reads CASSSGRSDGNTIYF. DNA for the CDR3: TGTGCCAGCAGCTCGGGACGGTCGGATGGAAACACCATATATTTT. The genes are TRBV7-9 and TRBJ1-3; D is perhaps TRBD1 (5 bases). The CDR3 sequence is 15 residues long. Trimming took off 4 bases at V and 3 bases at J, with 13 bases between the two ends. Germline CDR1 and CDR2: SEHNR and FQNEAQ (reference sequence). The variable domain in full, with the rest retrieved from reference TRBV7-9 and TRBJ1-3, is DTGVSQNPRHKITKRGQNVTFRCDPISEHNRLYWYRQTLGQGPEFLTYFQNEAQLEKSRLLSDRFSAERPKGSFSTLEIQRTEQGDSAMYLCASSSGRSDGNTIYFGEGSWLTVV.

The chain's CDR3 is CASSLGWNQPQHF. For the CDR3, the DNA is TGCGCCAGCAGCTTGGGGTGGAATCAGCCCCAGCATTTT. The gene calls are TRBV5-1 and TRBJ1-5; D gene uncertain. CDR1 is SGHRS and CDR2 is YFSETQ in the germline V gene. V lost 0 bases and J 4 bases, leaving 5 bases between the germline ends. This CDR3 region has 13 residues.

This clone has just one count. The chain combines TRBV18 with TRBJ2-2, with unresolved D. Germline V gives CDR1 KGHSH, CDR2 LQKENI. The CDR3 covers 15 residues. Trimming removed 3 bases from V and 1 base from J, with 9 bases in between. The CDR3 spells CASSPKEVNTGELFF. In DNA, the CDR3 is TGTGCCAGCTCACCGAAAGAGGTGAACACCGGGGAGCTGTTTTTT.

This clone occurred once. The V and J genes are TRBV25-1 and TRBJ1-2; D unresolved. V gave up 4 bases and J gave up 5 bases, with 8 bases separating them. Germline assignment: CDR1 MGHDK and CDR2 SYGVNS. The CDR3 is made up of 12 amino acids. DNA for the CDR3: TGTGCCAGCAGTGCCGAAGGGTATGGCTACACCTTC. Amino acids: CASSAEGYGYTF.

CDR3 sequence: CASSSSGTEAFF. The CDR3 DNA is TGTGCCAGCAGTTCCTCTGGTACTGAAGCTTTCTTT. The chain employs TRBV6-5 and TRBJ1-1, with D unclear. CDR1 and CDR2 (germline): MNHEY, SVGAGI. This CDR3 has 12 residues. V gave up 4 bases and J gave up 5 bases, with 8 bases separating them.

The gene calls are TRBV28 and TRBJ2-1; D might be TRBD1 (8 bases). The germline V and J ends were trimmed by 8 bases and 4 bases, with 12 bases remaining between them. The germline gives CDR1 MDHEN, CDR2 SYDVKM. The CDR3 extends over 13 amino acids. For the CDR3, the DNA is TGTGCCAGCTTACAGGGGGGGTACAATGAGCAGTTCTTC. It specifies CASLQGGYNEQFF.

The CDR3 DNA sequence: TGTGCCAGCAGTGAAACGGGACTGGATAATTCACCCCTCCACTTT. It specifies CASSETGLDNSPLHF. This chain joins TRBV2 and TRBJ1-6; TRBD1 might be the D (5 bases). Trimming took 2 bases from V and 5 from J, leaving 10 bases between them. The V gene's germline CDR1 is SNHLY and CDR2 FYNNEI. The CDR3 has 15 amino acids. Filled out from reference TRBV2 and TRBJ1-6, the complete variable domain reads EPEVTQTPSHQVTQMGQEVILRCVPISNHLYFYWYRQILGQKVEFLVSFYNNEISEKSEIFDDQFSVERPDGSNFTLKIRSTKLEDSAMYFCASSETGLDNSPLHFGNGTRLTVT.

This sequence joins TRBV19 and TRBJ2-7; D may be TRBD2 (6 bases). The V and J ends lost 7 bases and 1 base respectively, with 14 bases between them. CDR1 is LNHDA and CDR2 is SQIVND in the germline V gene (reference sequence). This CDR3 is 14 amino acids long. The CDR3 region is CASKEAAGSYEQYF. The DNA of the CDR3 is TGTGCCAGTAAGGAAGCCGCGGGGTCCTACGAGCAGTACTTC. The variable domain in full, with the rest retrieved from reference TRBV19 and TRBJ2-7, is DGGITQSPKYLFRKEGQNVTLSCEQNLNHDAMYWYRQDPGQGLRLIYYSQIVNDFQKGDIAEGYSVSREKKESFPLTVTSAQKNPTAFYLCASKEAAGSYEQYFGPGTRLTVT.

The gene calls are TRBV27 and TRBJ2-7; 7 bases match TRBD1. V gave up 5 bases and J gave up 7 bases; unmatched junction bases: 8. The CDR3 is 13 residues long. Germline assignment: CDR1 MNHEY and CDR2 SMNVEV (reference sequence). CDR3 DNA sequence: TGTGCCAGCAGTCGGACAGGATTTAGAGAGCAGTACTTC. Residues: CASSRTGFREQYF.

The chain carries TRBV5-1 and TRBJ2-7, with D possibly matching TRBD2 (5 bases). The ends were cut back, 2 bases at V and 0 bases at J, with 12 bases in the middle. This CDR3 comprises 15 residues. Looked up from germline, CDR1 is SGHRS and CDR2 is YFSETQ. The CDR3 coding sequence is TGCGCCAGCAGCTTCGGGTCGGGATCCTCCTACGAGCAGTACTTC. It is translated as CASSFGSGSSYEQYF.

The chain is built from TRBV5-1 and TRBJ2-4; D might be TRBD2 (5 bases). Deletions cut 4 bases from V and 0 bases from J, with 17 bases between. Germline V gives CDR1 SGHRS, CDR2 YFSETQ. This CDR3 has 17 residues. CDR3 bases: TGCGCCAGCAGCGCCGGAGCGGCCATTCAAGCCAAAAACATTCAGTACTTC. As protein: CASSAGAAIQAKNIQYF.